Below are 18 T cell receptor beta chains sequenced from a single sample in a study of blood T cell repertoires in COVID-19. Using immunoSEQ multiplex PCR, the repertoire was profiled, and TCRdb retains in-frame clones only, with some absent. The sample yields about 100,000 clones, 90% seen once. Sequenced: peripheral blood. Receptors originate from a man between 18 and 29 years old with COVID-19, enrolled during active disease.

The V gene is TRBV6-5, the J gene TRBJ2-3, with D unclear. The germline V gene encodes CDR1 MNHEY and CDR2 SVGAGI. With 0 bases removed from V and 1 base from J, the gap between germline ends came to 5 bases. This CDR3 has 14 residues. The CDR3 here is CASSYSVRTDTQYF. The CDR3 DNA sequence: TGTGCCAGCAGTTACTCCGTCCGCACAGATACGCAGTATTTT.

J is TRBJ2-3 and V is TRBV13; no clear D gene. CDR1 and CDR2 from the germline V gene are PRHDT and FYEKMQ (reference sequence). Trimming removed 2 bases from V and 3 bases from J, with 6 bases in between. This CDR3 has 13 residues. The DNA for the CDR3 is TGTGCCAGCAGCTTATTAGCAACAGATACGCAGTATTTT. It codes for CASSLLATDTQYF.

The chain uses TRBV6-5 and TRBJ2-6; D is unclear. Germline CDR1 is MNHEY and CDR2 is SVGAGI. Trimming removed 7 bases from V and 1 base from J, with 5 bases in between. The CDR3 covers 13 residues. The CDR3: CASMSSGANVLTF. The CDR3 nucleotides are TGTGCCAGCATGAGTTCTGGGGCCAACGTCCTGACTTTC.

V usage is TRBV6-5 and J usage is TRBJ1-1; 10 bases are shared with TRBD1. This CDR3 has 15 residues. Germline lookup yields CDR1 MNHEY and CDR2 SVGAGI. J was trimmed by 9 bases and V by 2 bases; bases with no gene match: 9. The CDR3, as DNA: TGTGCCAGCAGTTACGAGACAGGGGGCCGAGTGAAAGCTTTCTTT. Amino acid sequence: CASSYETGGRVKAFF.

The chain links TRBV18 to TRBJ1-5; no firm D call. CDR1 and CDR2 (germline): KGHSH, LQKENI. Trimming took off 2 bases at V and 7 bases at J, with 12 bases between the two ends. CDR3 length: 14 amino acids. As DNA, the CDR3 is TGTGCCAGCTCACCAAACAGCGGCAGCCAGCCCCAGCATTTT. Translation: CASSPNSGSQPQHF.

A single count supports this clone. The chain recombines TRBV9 with TRBJ2-5; possible D gene TRBD2, 6 bases. V was cut by 2 bases and J by 6 bases, with 14 bases left in between. Germline V gene lookup returns CDR1 SGDLS and CDR2 YYNGEE. The CDR3 runs 14 residues. CDR3 nucleotides: TGTGCCAGCAGCGTGGGGCAGGGAGGAAAGACCCAGTACTTC. It encodes CASSVGQGGKTQYF.

The CDR3 bases are TGTGCCACCAGTGGCGGGGGCCTGAACGAGCAGTACTTC. It is translated as CATSGGGLNEQYF. V usage is TRBV24-1 and J usage is TRBJ2-7, with a tentative D call TRBD2 (7 bases). The CDR3 has 13 amino acids. In germline, CDR1 is KGHDR, CDR2 SFDVKD. Trimming took off 5 bases at V and 5 bases at J, with 12 bases between the two ends.

The chain is built from TRBV30 and TRBJ2-7, with TRBD1 matching over 7 bases. Germline V CDR1 and CDR2: GTSNPN, SVGIG (reference sequence). V shed 5 bases, J shed 7 bases, and the junction held 8 bases outside the gene matches. The CDR3 runs to 12 residues. In DNA, the CDR3 is TGTGCCTGGGACCCCAGGGGGAAGGAGCAGTACTTC. This codes for CAWDPRGKEQYF.

This chain links TRBV11-3 with TRBJ2-7; D remains ambiguous. The CDR3 spans 13 residues. Trimming took off 1 base at V and 1 base at J, with 5 bases between the two ends. Germline lookup yields CDR1 SGHNT and CDR2 YENEEA. CDR3 sequence reads: CASSLGQSYEQYF. Written as DNA, the CDR3 is TGTGCCAGCAGCTTAGGGCAGTCCTACGAGCAGTACTTC.

The rearrangement uses TRBV7-9 and TRBJ1-1; weak D call: TRBD1 (6 bases). V lost 11 bases to trimming and J lost 2 bases, with 21 bases between them. Germline values: CDR1 SEHNR, CDR2 FQNEAQ (reference sequence). The CDR3 is made up of 15 amino acids. The CDR3 nucleotides are TGTGCCCCCACCTTTTTGCGGACAGCCAACACTGAAGCTTTCTTT. It codes for CAPTFLRTANTEAFF.

The chain is built from TRBV5-1 and TRBJ2-7; maybe TRBD2 (6 bases). Trimming cost V 0 bases and J 2 bases, with 12 bases left between them. Germline values: CDR1 SGHRS, CDR2 YFSETQ. There are 15 residues in the CDR3. CDR3 region: CASSLGRGGTYEQYF. The CDR3 DNA reads as TGCGCCAGCAGCTTGGGACGTGGGGGGACCTACGAGCAGTACTTC.

The rearrangement links TRBV5-5 to TRBJ1-6; D is undetermined. The CDR3 is 15 residues long. V lost 4 bases, J lost 8 bases, and 16 bases lay in between. Germline V gene sequence: CDR1 SGHKS, CDR2 YYEKEE (reference sequence). This chain's CDR3 is CASSPAGPLYSPLHF. CDR3 coding DNA: TGTGCCAGCAGCCCGGCGGGCCCGCTATATTCACCCCTCCACTTT.

The chain uses TRBV9 and TRBJ2-2; D may be TRBD2 (6 bases). V was trimmed by 1 base and J by 1 base, leaving 11 bases between them. The CDR3 is made up of 16 amino acids. In germline, CDR1 is SGDLS, CDR2 YYNGEE. CDR3 nucleotides: TGTGCCAGCAGCGTATCGGAGGGGATGAACACCGGGGAGCTGTTTTTT. Translating gives CASSVSEGMNTGELFF.

This chain joins TRBV29-1 and TRBJ1-2, with 7 bases matching TRBD1. This CDR3 has 15 amino acids. Trimming cost V 6 bases and J 3 bases; bases outside gene matches: 13. Per the germline V gene, CDR1 is SQVTM and CDR2 is ANQGSEA. The CDR3 nucleotides read TGCAGCGTAACGGATACAGGGGACAACTACTATGGCTACACCTTC. Residues: CSVTDTGDNYYGYTF.

J is TRBJ2-7 and V is TRBV10-3; D is unclear. The CDR3 covers 14 residues. Germline CDR1 reads ENHRY; CDR2 reads SYGVKD. The germline V and J ends were trimmed by 3 bases and 2 bases, with 11 bases remaining between them. The CDR3 is CAISDGGAPYEQYF. In DNA form, the CDR3 reads TGTGCCATCAGTGATGGTGGAGCCCCCTACGAGCAGTACTTC.

J is TRBJ2-7 and V is TRBV6-1; a weak D match, TRBD1 (5 bases). V was shortened by 2 bases and J by 6 bases, with 11 bases between the two germline ends. The CDR3 loop spans 13 amino acids. Germline assignment: CDR1 MNHNS and CDR2 SASEGT. The CDR3 sequence: CASSEMWTSEQYF. The CDR3 region has the DNA TGTGCCAGCAGTGAAATGTGGACAAGCGAGCAGTACTTC.

The chain recombines TRBV18 with TRBJ1-5; D gene uncertain. Germline CDR1 reads KGHSH; CDR2 reads LQKENI. This CDR3 spans 13 amino acids. V lost 1 base, J lost 7 bases, and 8 bases lay in between. The CDR3 protein is CASSPRSEQPQHF. For the CDR3, the DNA is TGTGCCAGCTCACCACGGTCGGAGCAGCCCCAGCATTTT.

This clone showed up just a few times. V and J are TRBV19 and TRBJ1-1; 10 bases match TRBD1. J gave up 3 bases and V 11 bases, and 15 bases lay outside the gene matches. Germline CDR1 LNHDA, CDR2 SQIVND (reference sequence). CDR3 length equals 16 residues. This chain's CDR3 is CASRSGTGARDTEAFF. CDR3 sequence (DNA): TGTGCCTCCCGATCGGGGACAGGGGCGCGGGACACTGAAGCTTTCTTT.